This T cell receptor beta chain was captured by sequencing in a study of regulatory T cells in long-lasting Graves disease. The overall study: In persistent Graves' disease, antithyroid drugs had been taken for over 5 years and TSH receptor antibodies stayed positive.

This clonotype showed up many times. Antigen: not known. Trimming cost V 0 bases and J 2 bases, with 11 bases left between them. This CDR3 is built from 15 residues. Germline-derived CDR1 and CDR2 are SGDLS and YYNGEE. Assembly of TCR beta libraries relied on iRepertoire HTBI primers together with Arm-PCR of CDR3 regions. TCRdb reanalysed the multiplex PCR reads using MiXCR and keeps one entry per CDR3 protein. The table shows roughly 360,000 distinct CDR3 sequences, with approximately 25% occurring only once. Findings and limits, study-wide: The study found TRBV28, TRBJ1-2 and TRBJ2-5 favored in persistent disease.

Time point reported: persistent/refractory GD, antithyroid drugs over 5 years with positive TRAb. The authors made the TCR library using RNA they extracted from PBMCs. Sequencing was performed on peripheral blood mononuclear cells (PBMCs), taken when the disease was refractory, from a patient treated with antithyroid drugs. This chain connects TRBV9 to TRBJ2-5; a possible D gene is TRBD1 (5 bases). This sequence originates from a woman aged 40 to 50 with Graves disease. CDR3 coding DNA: TGTGCCAGCAGCGTAGCATTAGGGGATCAAGAGACCCAGTACTTC. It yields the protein CASSVALGDQETQYF.